This TCR beta chain was sequenced for a study of response to subunit inactivated influenza vaccine. TCRdb reprocessed the RT-PCR reads with MiXCR, giving one entry per CDR3 protein. Here the sample spans approximately 500,000 distinct CDR3 sequences, 10% to 15% being singletons. Overall study findings and caveats: The authors offered the suggestion that each seasonal influenza vaccination recruits few new T cells.

Only a few counts were recorded for this clonotype. Its antigen is not identified. The length of the CDR3 is 15 residues. Germline trimming cut 7 bases from V and 12 bases from J; bases unmatched to any gene: 15. CDR1 and CDR2 from the germline V gene are MNHNS and SASEGT. The sequence was collected from a man in his fifties or sixties who received an inactivated influenza vaccine. This chain uses TRBV6-1 with TRBJ1-4; 9 nucleotides align to TRBD1. The material was PBMCs from blood, obtained roughly 48 days after vaccination. The CDR3 nucleotides are TGTGCCAGCACCCACAACTCGGGACAGGGAAGTGAACTGTTTTTT. Translation: CASTHNSGQGSELFF.